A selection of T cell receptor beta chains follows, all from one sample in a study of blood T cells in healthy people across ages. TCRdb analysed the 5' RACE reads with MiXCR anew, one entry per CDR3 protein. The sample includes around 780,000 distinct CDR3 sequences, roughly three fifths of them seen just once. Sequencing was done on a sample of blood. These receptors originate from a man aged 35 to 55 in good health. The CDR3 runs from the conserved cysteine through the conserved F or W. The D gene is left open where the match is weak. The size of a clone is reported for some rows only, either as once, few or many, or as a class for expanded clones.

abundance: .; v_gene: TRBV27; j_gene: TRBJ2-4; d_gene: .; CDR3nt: TGTGCCAGCAGCGATGGGATGGCCAAAAACATTCAGTACTTC; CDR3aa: CASSDGMAKNIQYF
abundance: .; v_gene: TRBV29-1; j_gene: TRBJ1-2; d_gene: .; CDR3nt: TGCAGCGGGTCGGAGGGGCCGGAGGATGGCTACACCTTC; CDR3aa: CSGSEGPEDGYTF
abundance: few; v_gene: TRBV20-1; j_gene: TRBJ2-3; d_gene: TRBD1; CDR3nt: TGCAGTGCTCCCACAGGGGCAGATACGCAGTATTTT; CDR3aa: CSAPTGADTQYF
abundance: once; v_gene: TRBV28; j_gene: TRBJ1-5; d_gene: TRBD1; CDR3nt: TGTGCCAGCAGTTTCTCGACAGGGAACAATCAGCCCCAGCATTTT; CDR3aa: CASSFSTGNNQPQHF
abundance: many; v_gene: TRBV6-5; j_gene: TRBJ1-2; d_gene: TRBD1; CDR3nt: TGTGCCAGCAGCTCTGACAGGGATTATGGCTACACCTTC; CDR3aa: CASSSDRDYGYTF
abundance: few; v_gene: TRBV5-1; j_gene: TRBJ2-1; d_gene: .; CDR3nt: TGCGCCAGCAGCTCGACATTTCCCGGGACCCCCGGCGGTGAGCAGTTCTTC; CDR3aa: CASSSTFPGTPGGEQFF
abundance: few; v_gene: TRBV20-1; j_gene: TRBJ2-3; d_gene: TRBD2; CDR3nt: TGCAGTGCTAGACGGGGGGTCACAGATACGCAGTATTTT; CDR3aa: CSARRGVTDTQYF
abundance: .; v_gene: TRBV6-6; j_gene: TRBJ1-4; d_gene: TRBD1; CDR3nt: TGTGCCAGCAGTTTCCCGACAGGGGGGGGTGAAAAACTGTTTTTT; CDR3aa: CASSFPTGGGEKLFF
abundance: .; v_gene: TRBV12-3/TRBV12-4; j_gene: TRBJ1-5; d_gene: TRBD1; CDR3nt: TGTGCCAGCAGTATCGGGACAGGGGGTAGCAATCAGCCCCAGCATTTT; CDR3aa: CASSIGTGGSNQPQHF
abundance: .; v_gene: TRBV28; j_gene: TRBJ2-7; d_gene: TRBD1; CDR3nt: TGTGCCAGCACCCCAATGGAGGGGACAGGGCCCTTGTGGCAGTACTTC; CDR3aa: CASTPMEGTGPLWQYF
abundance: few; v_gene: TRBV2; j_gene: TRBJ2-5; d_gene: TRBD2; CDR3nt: TGTGCCAGCACCTCTTCCCGGGACTATCAAGAGACCCAGTACTTC; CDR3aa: CASTSSRDYQETQYF
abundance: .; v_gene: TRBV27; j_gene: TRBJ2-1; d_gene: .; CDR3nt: TGTGCCAGCAGTTTATCCGGACAGTACAATGAGCAGTTCTTC; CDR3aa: CASSLSGQYNEQFF
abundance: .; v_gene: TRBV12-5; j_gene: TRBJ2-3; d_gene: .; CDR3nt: TGTGCTAGTGGCCAGGGACACCTCGCCACAGATACGCAGTATTTT; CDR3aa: CASGQGHLATDTQYF
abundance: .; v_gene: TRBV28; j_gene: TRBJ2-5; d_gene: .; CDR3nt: TGTGCCAGCAGTTCAACCCAATGGACTAAAGGAGGGGAGACCCAGTACTTC; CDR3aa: CASSSTQWTKGGETQYF
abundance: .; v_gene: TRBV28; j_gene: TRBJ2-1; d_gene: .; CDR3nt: TGTGCCAGCGTACATGGGGATAGCTCCTACAATGAGCAGTTCTTC; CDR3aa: CASVHGDSSYNEQFF
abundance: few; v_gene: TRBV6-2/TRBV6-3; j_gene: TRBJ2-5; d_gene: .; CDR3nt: TGTGCCAGCAGTTACTCGATCCGAAACACCCAGTACTTC; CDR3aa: CASSYSIRNTQYF
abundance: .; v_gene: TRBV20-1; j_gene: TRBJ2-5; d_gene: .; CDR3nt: TGCAGTGCTCTCATACAGGGTGGGGAGACCCAGTACTTC; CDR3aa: CSALIQGGETQYF
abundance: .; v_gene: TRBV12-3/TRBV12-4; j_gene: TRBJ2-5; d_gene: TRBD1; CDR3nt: TGTGCCAGCAGTTTCTTATCGGACTATCAAGGACAGGGCAAGATTTTCGTCCATGAGCAGTACTTC; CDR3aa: CASSFLSDYQGQGKIFVHEQYF
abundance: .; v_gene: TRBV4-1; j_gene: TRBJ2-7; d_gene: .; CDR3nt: TGCGCCAGCAGCCAAGTAAGGACAGACTCCTACGAGCAGTACTTC; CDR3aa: CASSQVRTDSYEQYF
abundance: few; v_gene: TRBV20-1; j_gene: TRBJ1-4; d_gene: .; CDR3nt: TGCAGTGCTAGAGTGGGGAGGGAAAAACTGTTTTTT; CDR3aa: CSARVGREKLFF